One sample yielded the 31 T cell receptor beta chains listed below, sequenced in a study of PD-1 blockade in mismatch repair-deficient tumors. Assay used: immunoSEQ multiplex PCR; TCRdb lists only in-frame clones, some missing. The sample comprises approximately 100,000 clones, 70% to 85% of which are singletons, and around 6.5% rests with the top ten. Source: peripheral blood, taken approximately 8 months after starting pembrolizumab. The receptors here all came from an adult with mismatch repair-deficient cancer.

The chain joins TRBV28 to TRBJ2-6; 7 nucleotides align to TRBD1. Germline V gene sequence: CDR1 MDHEN, CDR2 SYDVKM. V was clipped by 11 bases and J by 2 bases; unmatched bases: 9. CDR3 length: 15 residues. The CDR3 loop is CAVGNRGPGANVLTF. The CDR3 DNA reads as TGTGCCGTGGGGAACAGGGGCCCTGGGGCCAACGTCCTGACTTTC.

V is TRBV12-5 and J is TRBJ1-5, with no clear D. The CDR3 extends over 12 amino acids. CDR1 and CDR2 (germline): LGHNT, FRNRAP. Trimming removed 4 bases from V and 6 bases from J, with 7 bases in between. Here the CDR3 reads CASGSRFQPQHF. The CDR3, as DNA: TGTGCTAGTGGTTCGCGTTTTCAGCCCCAGCATTTT. Variable domain in full (rest from reference TRBV12-5 and TRBJ1-5): DARVTQTPRHKVTEMGQEVTMRCQPILGHNTVFWYRQTMMQGLELLAYFRNRAPLDDSGMPKDRFSAEMPDATLATLKIQPSEPRDSAVYFCASGSRFQPQHFGDGTRLSIL.

The gene calls are TRBV29-1 and TRBJ2-1; 8 bases agree with TRBD2. CDR1 is SQVTM and CDR2 is ANQGSEA in the germline V gene. The CDR3 consists of 14 residues. Germline trimming cut 7 bases from V and 3 bases from J; bases unmatched to any gene: 8. The CDR3 DNA sequence: TGCAGCGGTCGGGGGACTAGTATCTACAATGAGCAGTTCTTC. It translates to CSGRGTSIYNEQFF.

The chain uses TRBV7-9 and TRBJ2-2; 7 positions agree with TRBD1. Germline CDR1 is SEHNR and CDR2 is FQNEAQ (reference sequence). Trimming at V came to 2 bases and at J to 6 bases, leaving 12 bases not matched to a gene. The CDR3 is 17 residues long. Here the CDR3 reads CASSLIPTGARAGELFF. The CDR3 DNA is TGTGCCAGCAGCTTAATCCCTACAGGGGCTCGAGCCGGGGAGCTGTTTTTT.

J is TRBJ2-3 and V is TRBV7-6, with TRBD2 as a possible D gene (6 bases). The CDR3 is 14 residues long. V lost 7 bases to trimming and J lost 2 bases, with 13 bases between them. From germline, CDR1 is SGHVS and CDR2 FNYEAQ. Here the CDR3 reads CASKSGLITDTQYF. The CDR3 bases are TGTGCCAGCAAATCGGGACTTATCACAGATACGCAGTATTTT.

This clone was seen a single time. The chain couples TRBV5-1 to TRBJ1-1; D possibly corresponds to TRBD1 (6 bases). Germline CDR1 reads SGHRS; CDR2 reads YFSETQ. Trimming removed 5 bases from V and 1 base from J, with 12 bases in between. This CDR3 is 14 amino acids long. CDR3 DNA sequence: TGCGCCAGCAGTTCCGACAGGCGGAACACTGAAGCTTTCTTT. This translates into CASSSDRRNTEAFF. The complete variable domain, with remaining parts taken from reference TRBV5-1 and TRBJ1-1, reads KAGVTQTPRYLIKTRGQQVTLSCSPISGHRSVSWYQQTPGQGLQFLFEYFSETQRNKGNFPGRFSGRQFSNSRSEMNVSTLELGDSALYLCASSSDRRNTEAFFGQGTRLTVV.

V is TRBV5-4 and J is TRBJ2-7; D call uncertain. This CDR3 contains 12 residues. Germline V lookup: CDR1 SGHNT, CDR2 YYREEE (reference sequence). V dropped 4 bases and J dropped 3 bases, with 8 bases sitting between them. The CDR3 is CASSLIGYEQYF. The DNA of the CDR3 is TGTGCCAGCAGCCTGATTGGCTACGAGCAGTACTTC.

The chain is built from TRBV28 and TRBJ2-2; the D gene is possibly TRBD1 (5 bases). CDR1 MDHEN and CDR2 SYDVKM come from the germline V gene. V was trimmed by 1 base and J by 2 bases, leaving 11 bases between them. The CDR3 runs to 16 residues. CDR3 sequence reads: CASSLLVDRNTGELFF. The DNA for the CDR3 is TGTGCCAGCAGTTTATTGGTCGACAGAAACACCGGGGAGCTGTTTTTT.

The J gene is TRBJ2-7, the V gene TRBV7-8; 14 nucleotides line up with TRBD2. The V segment lost 1 base and the J segment 2 bases; nucleotides outside the gene matches: 10. Germline V gene data show CDR1 as SGHVS and CDR2 as FQNEAQ. This CDR3 has 19 residues. The CDR3: CASSLVGTSGSSFPYEQYF. Written as DNA, the CDR3 is TGTGCCAGCAGCTTAGTCGGGACTAGCGGGAGCTCATTCCCCTACGAGCAGTACTTC.

The J gene is TRBJ2-1, the V gene TRBV6-1; D remains unclear. V was cut by 2 bases and J by 7 bases, with 15 bases left in between. This CDR3 is built from 15 residues. In germline, CDR1 is MNHNS, CDR2 SASEGT. The CDR3 here is CASSESEVGWNEQFF. CDR3 bases: TGTGCCAGCAGTGAAAGTGAGGTGGGGTGGAATGAGCAGTTCTTC.

The gene calls are TRBV9 and TRBJ2-3; perhaps TRBD1 as D (6 bases). Germline V gene sequence: CDR1 SGDLS, CDR2 YYNGEE. V was trimmed by 4 bases and J by 0 bases, leaving 15 bases between them. The length of the CDR3 is 16 residues. The CDR3 here is CASSKQGRSSTDTQYF. The CDR3 coding sequence is TGTGCCAGCAGCAAGCAGGGGCGATCTAGCACAGATACGCAGTATTTT.

In its sample, this clone was seen a few times. This chain joins TRBV19 and TRBJ2-7; D unclear. Germline V lookup: CDR1 LNHDA, CDR2 SQIVND (reference sequence). CDR3 length: 13 residues. V lost 5 bases and J lost 3, with 11 bases in between. The CDR3 loop is CASSLSTYYEQYF. CDR3 DNA: TGTGCCAGTAGTCTCAGCACCTACTACGAGCAGTACTTC.

The rearrangement links TRBV12-5 to TRBJ1-5; TRBD1 aligns across 7 bases. The CDR3 length is 14 residues. After removal of 6 bases from V and 3 bases from J, the junction contained 5 bases not matched to a gene. Germline V lookup: CDR1 LGHNT, CDR2 FRNRAP. The CDR3 DNA reads TGTGCTAGTGGCCCCGGACAGGCCAATCAGCCCCAGCATTTT. Its translation is CASGPGQANQPQHF.

The rearrangement links TRBV27 to TRBJ2-7; the D is unclear. V lost 0 bases, J lost 3 bases, and 15 bases lay in between. Germline values: CDR1 MNHEY, CDR2 SMNVEV (reference sequence). CDR3 length: 16 residues. CDR3 residues: CASSLSYETNRYEQYF. The CDR3 DNA reads TGTGCCAGCAGTTTATCGTACGAAACAAACCGCTACGAGCAGTACTTC.

J is TRBJ2-6 and V is TRBV11-2; no firm D call. V was clipped by 4 bases and J by 3 bases, with 10 bases between them. CDR3 length: 15 residues. Germline assignment: CDR1 SGHAT and CDR2 FQNNGV. The CDR3 sequence is CASSSPSVGANVLTF. Written as DNA, the CDR3 is TGTGCCAGCAGCTCTCCATCTGTTGGGGCCAACGTCCTGACTTTC.

This chain joins TRBV6-6 and TRBJ2-2; the match to TRBD2 covers 7 bases. Germline lookup yields CDR1 MNHNY and CDR2 SVGAGI (reference sequence). The CDR3 is 15 amino acids. The ends lost 0 bases at V and 4 bases at J; junction bases unmatched: 2. The CDR3 sequence: CASSYSGEGTGELFF. The CDR3 coding sequence is TGTGCCAGCAGTTACTCGGGGGAGGGCACCGGGGAGCTGTTTTTT.

The rearrangement joins TRBV6-5 to TRBJ2-5; perhaps TRBD1 as D (6 bases). Germline V lookup: CDR1 MNHEY, CDR2 SVGAGI. The V and J ends lost 11 bases and 4 bases respectively, with 11 bases between them. The CDR3 contains 11 residues. The CDR3 spells CAGGTSETQYF. In DNA form, the CDR3 reads TGTGCCGGGGGCACTTCAGAGACCCAGTACTTC.

The CDR3 DNA reads TGTGCTAGTGCGTCGAGGAGGGCCCTTGCCGATGAGCAGTTCTTC. Its translation: CASASRRALADEQFF. The rearrangement joins TRBV12-5 to TRBJ2-1; D possibly corresponds to TRBD2 (6 bases). Germline V CDR1 and CDR2: LGHNT, FRNRAP. With 7 bases removed from V and 8 bases from J, the gap between germline ends came to 21 bases. The CDR3 extends over 15 amino acids. Using reference TRBV12-5 and TRBJ2-1 for the parts outside the CDR3, the full variable domain is DARVTQTPRHKVTEMGQEVTMRCQPILGHNTVFWYRQTMMQGLELLAYFRNRAPLDDSGMPKDRFSAEMPDATLATLKIQPSEPRDSAVYFCASASRRALADEQFFGPGTRLTVL.

The V call is TRBV18, the J call TRBJ2-5; possible D gene TRBD1, 6 bases. Germline loops: CDR1 KGHSH, CDR2 LQKENI. Trimming removed 2 bases from V and 4 bases from J, with 23 bases in between. The CDR3 runs 18 residues. The CDR3 protein is CASSPVPTTRGFRETQYF. CDR3 nucleotide sequence: TGTGCCAGCTCACCAGTCCCTACTACGAGGGGGTTTCGAGAGACCCAGTACTTC.

This clone was found a few times. This sequence joins TRBV5-4 and TRBJ1-3; perhaps TRBD1 as D (5 bases). There are 14 residues in the CDR3. Germline V gene lookup returns CDR1 SGHNT and CDR2 YYREEE (reference sequence). Trimming removed 0 bases at V and 2 bases at J, with 6 bases between. This CDR3 reads CASSLEQAGNTIYF. CDR3 nucleotides: TGTGCCAGCAGCTTGGAACAGGCTGGAAACACCATATATTTT.

The chain has TRBV30 and TRBJ2-5; D gene uncertain. V was pared by 5 bases and J by 9 bases, with 10 bases between. The germline V gene has CDR1 GTSNPN and CDR2 SVGIG (reference sequence). CDR3 length: 10 residues. The chain's CDR3 is CAWGMRSQYF. The DNA of the CDR3 is TGTGCCTGGGGCATGCGGTCCCAGTACTTC.

This chain joins TRBV13 and TRBJ2-7; TRBD2 agrees at 11 bases. Per the germline V gene, CDR1 is PRHDT and CDR2 is FYEKMQ (reference sequence). The CDR3 consists of 15 residues. J gave up 0 bases and V 4 bases, and 2 bases lay outside the gene matches. CDR3 in DNA: TGTGCCAGCAGCTCGACTAGCGGGATCTCCTACGAGCAGTACTTC. Protein: CASSSTSGISYEQYF.

CDR3 coding DNA: TGTGCCAGTAGTAATATGGGCAGACACAATGAGCAGTTCTTC. This gives the protein CASSNMGRHNEQFF. The gene calls are TRBV19 and TRBJ2-1; no firm D call. The germline V and J ends were trimmed by 4 bases and 5 bases, with 12 bases remaining between them. In germline, CDR1 is LNHDA, CDR2 SQIVND (reference sequence). The CDR3 is made up of 14 amino acids.

The V and J genes are TRBV27 and TRBJ1-2; D unresolved. CDR3 length equals 18 residues. The ends were cut back, 6 bases at V and 5 bases at J, with 28 bases in the middle. In germline, CDR1 is MNHEY, CDR2 SMNVEV (reference sequence). CDR3 sequence reads: CASSLAPRTYGGGYGYTF. The CDR3 bases are TGTGCCAGCAGCCTCGCGCCCCGGACCTACGGAGGTGGTTATGGCTACACCTTC.

V and J are TRBV7-2 and TRBJ1-2; D perhaps matches TRBD1 (5 bases). V was clipped by 4 bases and J by 1 base, with 7 bases between them. CDR1 and CDR2 (germline): SGHTA, FQGNSA. This CDR3 is 13 amino acids long. The CDR3 DNA sequence: TGTGCCAGCAGCTCAGGGCTTAACTATGGCTACACCTTC. Translated, it gives CASSSGLNYGYTF.

In DNA, the CDR3 is TGTGCCATCAGAAGGACTAGCGATGCCACCGGGGAGCTGTTTTTT. This gives the protein CAIRRTSDATGELFF. This chain joins TRBV10-3 and TRBJ2-2; 9 positions match TRBD2. V was clipped by 6 bases and J by 4 bases; unmatched bases: 6. This CDR3 spans 15 amino acids. The germline V gene has CDR1 ENHRY and CDR2 SYGVKD.

J is TRBJ2-1 and V is TRBV5-3; TRBD2 matches at 10 bases. TRBV5-3 is assigned to the ORF class and has an uncertain function. The CDR3 is made up of 14 amino acids. J was trimmed by 6 bases and V by 7 bases; bases with no gene match: 7. The CDR3 DNA is TGTGCCAGACATCGAAGCGGGAGGGTCAATGAGCAGTTCTTC. It encodes CARHRSGRVNEQFF.

The chain carries TRBV25-1 and TRBJ2-7; D possibly uses TRBD1 or TRBD2 (5 bases each). The germline V gene encodes CDR1 MGHDK and CDR2 SYGVNS. V lost 3 bases and J 1 base, leaving 16 bases between the germline ends. The CDR3 is 16 amino acids. The CDR3 region has the DNA TGTGCCAGCAGTGATCCGGGGCTTTCGGGGTCCTACGAGCAGTACTTC. This sequence encodes CASSDPGLSGSYEQYF.

The chain couples TRBV5-4 to TRBJ2-1; no firm D call. The CDR3 has 15 residues. CDR1 is SGHNT, CDR2 YYREEE, per germline (reference sequence). Trimming removed 0 bases from V and 0 bases from J, with 7 bases in between. The CDR3, as DNA: TGTGCCAGCAGCTTGGCCATGTACTCCTACAATGAGCAGTTCTTC. It specifies CASSLAMYSYNEQFF.

The sample holds a few counts of this clone. The genes are TRBV6-1 and TRBJ2-2; 9 bases agree with TRBD2. The CDR3 contains 15 residues. Losses at the gene ends were 4 bases for V and 5 bases for J; bases not matched to a gene: 5. Germline V gene data show CDR1 as MNHNS and CDR2 as SASEGT. The CDR3 reads CASSASGAGTGELFF. As DNA, the CDR3 is TGTGCCAGCAGTGCTAGCGGGGCGGGAACCGGGGAGCTGTTTTTT.

The gene calls are TRBV30 and TRBJ1-3; D is perhaps TRBD1 (5 bases). Trimming cost V 2 bases and J 4 bases, with 9 bases left between them. Germline values: CDR1 GTSNPN, CDR2 SVGIG (reference sequence). This CDR3 has 13 residues. The CDR3 coding sequence is TGTGCCTGGAGTTCGGGGCCCGGAAACACCATATATTTT. Encoded protein: CAWSSGPGNTIYF. The entire variable domain, with the rest obtained from reference TRBV30 and TRBJ1-3, is as follows: SQTIHQWPATLVQPVGSPLSLECTVEGTSNPNLYWYRQAAGRGLQLLFYSVGIGQISSEVPQNLSASRPQDRQFILSSKKLLLSDSGFYLCAWSSGPGNTIYFGEGSWLTVV.